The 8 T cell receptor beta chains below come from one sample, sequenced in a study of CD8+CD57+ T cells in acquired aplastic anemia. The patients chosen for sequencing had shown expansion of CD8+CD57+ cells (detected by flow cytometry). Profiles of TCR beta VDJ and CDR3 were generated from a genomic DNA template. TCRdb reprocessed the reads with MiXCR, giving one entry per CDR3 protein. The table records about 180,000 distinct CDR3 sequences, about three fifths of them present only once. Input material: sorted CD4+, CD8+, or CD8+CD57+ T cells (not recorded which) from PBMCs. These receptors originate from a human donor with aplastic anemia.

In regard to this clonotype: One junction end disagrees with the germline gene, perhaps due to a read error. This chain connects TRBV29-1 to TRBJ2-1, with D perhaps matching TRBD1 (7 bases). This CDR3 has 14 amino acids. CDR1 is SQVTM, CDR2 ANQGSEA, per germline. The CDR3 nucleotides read TGCAGCGCCGAGGACAGGAAGGACTACAATGAGCATTTATTC. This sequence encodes CSAEDRKDYNEHLF.

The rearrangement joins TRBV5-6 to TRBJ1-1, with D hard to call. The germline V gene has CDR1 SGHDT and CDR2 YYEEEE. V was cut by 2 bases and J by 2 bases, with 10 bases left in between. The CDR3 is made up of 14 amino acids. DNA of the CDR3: TGTGCCAGCAGCTTATCCGGGGTCAACACTGAAGCTTTCTTT. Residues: CASSLSGVNTEAFF.

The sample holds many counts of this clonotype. The CDR3 DNA is TGTGCCAGCAGTTACGGGCTAGCACGCGAGCAGTACTTC. It is translated as CASSYGLAREQYF. V is TRBV6-5 and J is TRBJ2-7; weak D call: TRBD2 (5 bases). The CDR3 has 13 residues. CDR1 is MNHEY and CDR2 is SVGAGI in the germline V gene. Trimming removed 2 bases from V and 6 bases from J, with 11 bases in between.

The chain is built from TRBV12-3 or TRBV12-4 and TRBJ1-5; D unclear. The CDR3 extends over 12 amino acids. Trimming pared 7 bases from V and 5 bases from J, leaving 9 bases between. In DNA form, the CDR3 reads TGTGCCAGCAAGTGGGGTCATCAGCCCCAGCATTTT. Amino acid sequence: CASKWGHQPQHF.

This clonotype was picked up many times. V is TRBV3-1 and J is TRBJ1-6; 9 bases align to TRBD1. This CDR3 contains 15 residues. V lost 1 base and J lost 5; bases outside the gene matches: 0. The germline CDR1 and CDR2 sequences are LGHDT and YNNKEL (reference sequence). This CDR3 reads CASSQGQGDNSPLHF. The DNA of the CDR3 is TGTGCCAGCAGCCAAGGACAGGGGGATAATTCACCCCTCCACTTT.

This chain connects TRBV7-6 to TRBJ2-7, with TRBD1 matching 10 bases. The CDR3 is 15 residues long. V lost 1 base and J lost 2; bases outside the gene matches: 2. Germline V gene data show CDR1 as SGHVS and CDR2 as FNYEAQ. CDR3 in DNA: TGTGCCAGCAGCTTAGGACAGGGGGCCACCTACGAGCAGTACTTC. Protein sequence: CASSLGQGATYEQYF. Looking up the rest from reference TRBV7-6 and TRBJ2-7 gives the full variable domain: GAGVSQSPRYKVTKRGQDVALRCDPISGHVSLYWYRQALGQGPEFLTYFNYEAQQDKSGLPNDRFSAERPEGSISTLTIQRTEQRDSAMYRCASSLGQGATYEQYFGPGTRLTVT.

The CDR3 DNA sequence: TGCAGTGCGACCACTAGCGCCAAAAACATTCAGTACTTC. Encoded protein: CSATTSAKNIQYF. This chain links TRBV20-1 with TRBJ2-4, with D possibly matching TRBD2 (6 bases). V lost 6 bases to trimming and J lost 1 base, with 10 bases between them. CDR3 length: 13 residues. The germline CDR1 and CDR2 sequences are DFQATT and SNEGSKA (reference sequence).

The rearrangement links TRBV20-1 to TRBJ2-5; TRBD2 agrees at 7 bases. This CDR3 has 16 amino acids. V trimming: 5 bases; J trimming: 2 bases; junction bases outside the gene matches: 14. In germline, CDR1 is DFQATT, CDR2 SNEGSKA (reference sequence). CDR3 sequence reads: CSAWAGTSAPQETQYF. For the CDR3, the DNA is TGCAGTGCTTGGGCCGGAACTAGCGCTCCACAAGAGACCCAGTACTTC.